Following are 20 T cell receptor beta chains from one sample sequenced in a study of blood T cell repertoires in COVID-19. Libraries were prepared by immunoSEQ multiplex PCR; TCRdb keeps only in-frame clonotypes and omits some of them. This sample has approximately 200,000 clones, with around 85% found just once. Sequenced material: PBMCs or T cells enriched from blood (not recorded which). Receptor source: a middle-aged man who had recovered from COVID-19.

In DNA, the CDR3 is TGTGCCATCAGGGGACAGGGGAACTACGAGCAGTACTTC. This codes for CAIRGQGNYEQYF. The gene calls are TRBV10-3 and TRBJ2-7, with 10 bases that match TRBD1. Germline V CDR1 and CDR2: ENHRY, SYGVKD. The V gene end was trimmed by 6 bases and the J gene end by 3 bases; junction bases not matched to a gene: 2. The CDR3 is made up of 13 amino acids.

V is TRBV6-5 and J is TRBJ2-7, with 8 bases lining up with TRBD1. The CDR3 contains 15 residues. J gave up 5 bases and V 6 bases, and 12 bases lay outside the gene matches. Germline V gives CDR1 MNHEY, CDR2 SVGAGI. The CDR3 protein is CASRSSGTGTNEQYF. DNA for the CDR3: TGTGCCAGCAGATCATCCGGGACAGGTACCAACGAGCAGTACTTC.

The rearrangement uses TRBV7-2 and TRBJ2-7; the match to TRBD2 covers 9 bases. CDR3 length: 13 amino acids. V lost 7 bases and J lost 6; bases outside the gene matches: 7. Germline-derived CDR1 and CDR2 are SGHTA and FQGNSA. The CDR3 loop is CASNPSGMGEQYF. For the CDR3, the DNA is TGTGCCAGCAACCCTAGCGGGATGGGCGAGCAGTACTTC.

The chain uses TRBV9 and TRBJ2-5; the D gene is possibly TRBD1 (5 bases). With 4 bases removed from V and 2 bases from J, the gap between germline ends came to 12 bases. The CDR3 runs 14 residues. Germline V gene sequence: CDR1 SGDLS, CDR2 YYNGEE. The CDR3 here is CASSPGQTQETQYF. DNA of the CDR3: TGTGCCAGCAGCCCAGGACAAACGCAAGAGACCCAGTACTTC. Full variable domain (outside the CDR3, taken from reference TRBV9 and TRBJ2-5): DSGVTQTPKHLITATGQRVTLRCSPRSGDLSVYWYQQSLDQGLQFLIQYYNGEERAKGNILERFSAQQFPDLHSELNLSSLELGDSALYFCASSPGQTQETQYFGPGTRLLVL.

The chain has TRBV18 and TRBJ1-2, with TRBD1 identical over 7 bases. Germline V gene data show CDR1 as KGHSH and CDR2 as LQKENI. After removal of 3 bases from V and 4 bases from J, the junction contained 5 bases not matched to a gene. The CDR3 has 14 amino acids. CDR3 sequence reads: CASSPDRAVYGYTF. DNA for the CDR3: TGTGCCAGCTCACCCGACAGGGCGGTCTATGGCTACACCTTC.

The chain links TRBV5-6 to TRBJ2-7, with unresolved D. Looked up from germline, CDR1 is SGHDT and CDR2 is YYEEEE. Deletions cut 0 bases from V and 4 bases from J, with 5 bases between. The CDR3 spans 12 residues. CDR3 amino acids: CASSLGEYEQYF. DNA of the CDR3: TGTGCCAGCAGCTTGGGAGAATACGAGCAGTACTTC.

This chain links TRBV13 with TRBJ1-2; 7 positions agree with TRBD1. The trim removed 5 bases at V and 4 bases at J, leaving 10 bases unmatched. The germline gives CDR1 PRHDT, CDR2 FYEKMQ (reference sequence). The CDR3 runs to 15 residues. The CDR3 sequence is CASSLDRVGSYGYTF. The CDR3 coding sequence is TGTGCCAGCAGCCTAGACAGGGTTGGAAGCTATGGCTACACCTTC. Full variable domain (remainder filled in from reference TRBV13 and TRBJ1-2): AAGVIQSPRHLIKEKRETATLKCYPIPRHDTVYWYQQGPGQDPQFLISFYEKMQSDKGSIPDRFSAQQFSDYHSELNMSSLELGDSALYFCASSLDRVGSYGYTFGSGTRLTVV.

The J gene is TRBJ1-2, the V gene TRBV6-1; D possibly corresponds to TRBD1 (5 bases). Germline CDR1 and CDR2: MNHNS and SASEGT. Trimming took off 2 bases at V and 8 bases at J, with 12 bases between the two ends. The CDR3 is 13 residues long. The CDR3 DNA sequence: TGTGCCAGCAGTGAATTCGGCGGGGCGGGCTACACCTTC. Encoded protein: CASSEFGGAGYTF.

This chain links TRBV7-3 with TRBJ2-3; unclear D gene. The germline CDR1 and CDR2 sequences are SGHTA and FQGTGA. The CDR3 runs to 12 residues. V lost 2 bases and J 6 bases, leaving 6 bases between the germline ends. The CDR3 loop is CASSLPLDTQYF. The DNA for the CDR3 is TGTGCCAGCAGCTTACCTCTTGATACGCAGTATTTT.

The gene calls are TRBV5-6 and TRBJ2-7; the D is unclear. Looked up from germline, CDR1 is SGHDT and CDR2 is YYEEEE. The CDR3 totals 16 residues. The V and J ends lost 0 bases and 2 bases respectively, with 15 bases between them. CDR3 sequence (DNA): TGTGCCAGCAGCTTGGGTCCCCCAAGCACTCCCTACGAGCAGTACTTC. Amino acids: CASSLGPPSTPYEQYF.

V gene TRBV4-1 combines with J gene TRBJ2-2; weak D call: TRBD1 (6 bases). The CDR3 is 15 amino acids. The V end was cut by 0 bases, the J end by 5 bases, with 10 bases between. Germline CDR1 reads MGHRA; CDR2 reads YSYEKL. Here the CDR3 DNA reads TGCGCCAGCAGCCAAGATATGAGGGGGACCGGGGAGCTGTTTTTT. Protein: CASSQDMRGTGELFF.

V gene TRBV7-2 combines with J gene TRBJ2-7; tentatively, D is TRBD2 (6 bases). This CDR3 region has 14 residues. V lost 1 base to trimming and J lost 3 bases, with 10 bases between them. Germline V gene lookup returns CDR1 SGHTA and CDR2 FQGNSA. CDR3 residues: CASSLGGSGYEQYF. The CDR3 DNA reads TGTGCCAGCAGCTTAGGGGGTAGCGGCTACGAGCAGTACTTC.

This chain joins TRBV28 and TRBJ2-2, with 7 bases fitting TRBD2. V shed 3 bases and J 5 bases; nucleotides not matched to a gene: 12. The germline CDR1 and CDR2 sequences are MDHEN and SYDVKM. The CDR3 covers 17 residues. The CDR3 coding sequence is TGTGCCAGCAGTTTTCCAACTACTAGCGTTTTGACCGGGGAGCTGTTTTTT. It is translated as CASSFPTTSVLTGELFF.

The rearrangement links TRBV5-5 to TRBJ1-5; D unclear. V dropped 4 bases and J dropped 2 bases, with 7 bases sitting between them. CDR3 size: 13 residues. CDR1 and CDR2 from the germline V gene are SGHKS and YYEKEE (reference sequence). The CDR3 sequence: CASSPPGNQPQHF. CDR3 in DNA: TGTGCCAGCAGCCCCCCGGGCAATCAGCCCCAGCATTTT.

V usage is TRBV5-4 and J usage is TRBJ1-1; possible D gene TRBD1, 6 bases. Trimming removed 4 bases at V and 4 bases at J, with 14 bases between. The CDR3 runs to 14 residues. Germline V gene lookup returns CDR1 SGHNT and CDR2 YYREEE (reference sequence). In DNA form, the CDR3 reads TGTGCCAGCAGCACCAGGACAGTCCCCACTGAAGCTTTCTTT. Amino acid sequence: CASSTRTVPTEAFF.

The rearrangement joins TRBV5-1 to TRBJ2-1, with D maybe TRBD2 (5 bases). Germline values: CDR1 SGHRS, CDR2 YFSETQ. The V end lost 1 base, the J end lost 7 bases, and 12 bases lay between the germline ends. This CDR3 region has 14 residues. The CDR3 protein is CASSLIFGGNEQFF. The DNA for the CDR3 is TGCGCCAGCAGCTTGATTTTCGGCGGGAATGAGCAGTTCTTC.

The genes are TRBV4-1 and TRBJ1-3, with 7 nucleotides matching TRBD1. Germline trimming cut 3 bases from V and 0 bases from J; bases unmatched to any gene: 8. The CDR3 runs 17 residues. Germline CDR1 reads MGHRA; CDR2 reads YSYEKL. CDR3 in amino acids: CASSHGRDSRSGNTIYF. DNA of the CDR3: TGCGCCAGCAGCCACGGCCGGGACAGCCGCTCTGGAAACACCATATATTTT.

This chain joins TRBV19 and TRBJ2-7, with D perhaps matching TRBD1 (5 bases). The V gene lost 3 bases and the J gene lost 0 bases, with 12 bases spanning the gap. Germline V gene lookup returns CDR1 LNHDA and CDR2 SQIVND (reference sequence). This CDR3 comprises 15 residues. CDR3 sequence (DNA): TGTGCCAGTAGTATGGGCCAGGGAAGCTCCTACGAGCAGTACTTC. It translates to CASSMGQGSSYEQYF.

The CDR3, as DNA: TGCGCCAGCAGCTTGACAGCCGGGGGGGAAAAACTGTTTTTT. This sequence encodes CASSLTAGGEKLFF. This rearrangement joins TRBV5-1 to TRBJ1-4; D is possibly TRBD1 (5 bases). The V and J ends lost 1 base and 8 bases respectively, with 12 bases between them. CDR3 length: 14 residues. Germline CDR1 reads SGHRS; CDR2 reads YFSETQ.

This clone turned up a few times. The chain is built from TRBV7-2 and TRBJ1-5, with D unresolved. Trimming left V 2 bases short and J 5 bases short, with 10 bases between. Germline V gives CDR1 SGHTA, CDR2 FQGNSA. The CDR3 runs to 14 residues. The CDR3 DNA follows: TGTGCCAGCAGCTTAAAACTCCAAGATCAGCCCCAGCATTTT. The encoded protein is CASSLKLQDQPQHF. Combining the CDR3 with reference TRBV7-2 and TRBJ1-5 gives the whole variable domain GAGVSQSPSNKVTEKGKDVELRCDPISGHTALYWYRQSLGQGLEFLIYFQGNSAPDKSGLPSDRFSAERTGGSVSTLTIQRTQQEDSAVYLCASSLKLQDQPQHFGDGTRLSIL.